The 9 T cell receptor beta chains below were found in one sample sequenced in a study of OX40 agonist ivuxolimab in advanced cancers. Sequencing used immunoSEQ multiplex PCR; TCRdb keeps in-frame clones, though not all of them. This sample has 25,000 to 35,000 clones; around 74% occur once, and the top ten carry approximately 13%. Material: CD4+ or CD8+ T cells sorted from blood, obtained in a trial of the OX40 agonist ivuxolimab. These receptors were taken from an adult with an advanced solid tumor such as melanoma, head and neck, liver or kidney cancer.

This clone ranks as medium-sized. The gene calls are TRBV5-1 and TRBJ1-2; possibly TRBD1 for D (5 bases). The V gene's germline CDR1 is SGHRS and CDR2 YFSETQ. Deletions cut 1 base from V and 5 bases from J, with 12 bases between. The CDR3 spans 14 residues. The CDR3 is CASSLKGEVYGYTF. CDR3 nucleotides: TGCGCCAGCAGCTTGAAAGGGGAAGTGTATGGCTACACCTTC.

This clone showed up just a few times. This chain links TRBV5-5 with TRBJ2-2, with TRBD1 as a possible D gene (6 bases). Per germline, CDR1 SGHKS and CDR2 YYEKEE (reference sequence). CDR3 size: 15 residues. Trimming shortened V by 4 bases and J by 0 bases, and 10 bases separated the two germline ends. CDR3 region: CASSPGAANTGELFF. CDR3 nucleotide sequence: TGTGCCAGCAGCCCAGGGGCCGCGAACACCGGGGAGCTGTTTTTT.

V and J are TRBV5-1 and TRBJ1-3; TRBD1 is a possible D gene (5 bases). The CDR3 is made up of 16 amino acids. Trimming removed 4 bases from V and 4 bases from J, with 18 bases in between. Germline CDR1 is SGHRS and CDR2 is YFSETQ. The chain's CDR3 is CASSLGEGLGGNTIYF. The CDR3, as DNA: TGCGCCAGCAGCCTGGGTGAGGGGCTCGGCGGAAACACCATATATTTT.

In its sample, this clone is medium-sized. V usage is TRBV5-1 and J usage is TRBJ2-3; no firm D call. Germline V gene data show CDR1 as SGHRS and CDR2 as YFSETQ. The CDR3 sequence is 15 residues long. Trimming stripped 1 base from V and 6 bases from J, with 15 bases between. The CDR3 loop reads CASSLKNPSFDTQYF. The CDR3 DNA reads TGCGCCAGCAGCTTGAAAAACCCCTCATTCGATACGCAGTATTTT.

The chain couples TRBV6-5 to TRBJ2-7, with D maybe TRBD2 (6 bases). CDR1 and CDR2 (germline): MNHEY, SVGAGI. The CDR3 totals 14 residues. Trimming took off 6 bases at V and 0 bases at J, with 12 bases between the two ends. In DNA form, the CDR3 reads TGTGCCAGCAGCACTGGGGGGAGCTCCTACGAGCAGTACTTC. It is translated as CASSTGGSSYEQYF.

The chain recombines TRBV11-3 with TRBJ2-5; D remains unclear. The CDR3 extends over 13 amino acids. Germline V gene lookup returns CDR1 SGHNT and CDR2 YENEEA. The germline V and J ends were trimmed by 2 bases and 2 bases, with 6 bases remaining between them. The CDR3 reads CASSLRPQETQYF. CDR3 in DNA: TGTGCCAGCAGCTTAAGACCTCAAGAGACCCAGTACTTC.

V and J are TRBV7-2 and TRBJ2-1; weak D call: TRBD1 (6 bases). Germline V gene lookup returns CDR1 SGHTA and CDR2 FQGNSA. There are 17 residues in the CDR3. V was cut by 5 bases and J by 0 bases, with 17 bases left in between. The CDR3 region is CASSLRWGPSSYNEQFF. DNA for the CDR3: TGTGCCAGCAGCCTAAGGTGGGGGCCCAGCTCCTACAATGAGCAGTTCTTC.

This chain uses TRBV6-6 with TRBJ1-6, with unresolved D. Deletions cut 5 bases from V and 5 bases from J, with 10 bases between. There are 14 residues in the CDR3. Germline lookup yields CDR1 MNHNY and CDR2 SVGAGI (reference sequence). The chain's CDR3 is CASSTRADNSPLHF. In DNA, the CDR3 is TGTGCCAGCAGTACCCGGGCCGATAATTCACCCCTCCACTTT.

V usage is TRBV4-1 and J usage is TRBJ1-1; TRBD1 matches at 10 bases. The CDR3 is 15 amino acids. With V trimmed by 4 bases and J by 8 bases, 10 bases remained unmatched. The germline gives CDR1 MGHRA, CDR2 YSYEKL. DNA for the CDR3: TGCGCCAGCAGCCCCGGCGACAGGGGGCTGGGGGAAGCTTTCTTT. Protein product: CASSPGDRGLGEAFF.